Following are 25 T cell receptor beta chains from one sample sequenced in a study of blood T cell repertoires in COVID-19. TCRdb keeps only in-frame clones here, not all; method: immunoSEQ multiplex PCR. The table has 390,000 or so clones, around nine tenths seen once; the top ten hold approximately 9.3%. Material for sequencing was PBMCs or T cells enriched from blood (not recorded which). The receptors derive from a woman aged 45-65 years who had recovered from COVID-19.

CDR3 sequence reads: CASSEGGPQHF. CDR3 DNA: TGTGCCAGCTCAGAGGGTGGTCCCCAGCATTTT. The V call is TRBV25-1, the J call TRBJ1-5; D not certain. The ends were cut back, 8 bases at V and 10 bases at J, with 12 bases in the middle. Germline V gene sequence: CDR1 MGHDK, CDR2 SYGVNS. The CDR3 is 11 residues long.

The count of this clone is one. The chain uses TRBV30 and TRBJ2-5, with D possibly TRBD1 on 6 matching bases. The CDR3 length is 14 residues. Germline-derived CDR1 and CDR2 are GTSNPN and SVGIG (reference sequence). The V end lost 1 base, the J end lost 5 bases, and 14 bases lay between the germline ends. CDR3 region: CAWSAPQGRETQYF. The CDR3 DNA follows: TGTGCCTGGAGTGCACCACAGGGCCGCGAGACCCAGTACTTC.

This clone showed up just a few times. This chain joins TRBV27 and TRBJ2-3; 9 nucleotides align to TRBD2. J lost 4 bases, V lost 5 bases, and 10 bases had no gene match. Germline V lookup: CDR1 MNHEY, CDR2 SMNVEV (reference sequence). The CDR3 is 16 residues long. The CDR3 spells CASSHLGTSIADTQYF. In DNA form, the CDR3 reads TGTGCCAGCAGTCACCTGGGGACTAGCATTGCAGATACGCAGTATTTT.

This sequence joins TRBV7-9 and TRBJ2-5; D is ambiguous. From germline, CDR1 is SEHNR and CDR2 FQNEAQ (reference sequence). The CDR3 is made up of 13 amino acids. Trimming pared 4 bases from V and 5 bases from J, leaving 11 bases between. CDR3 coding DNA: TGTGCCAGCAGCTCCCAAATTCAGGAGACCCAGTACTTC. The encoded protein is CASSSQIQETQYF.

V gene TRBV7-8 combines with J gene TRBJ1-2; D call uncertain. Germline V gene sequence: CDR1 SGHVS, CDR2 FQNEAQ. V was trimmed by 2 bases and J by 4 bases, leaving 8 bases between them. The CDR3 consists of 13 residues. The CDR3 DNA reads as TGTGCCAGCAGCTTATGGGAGGGCTATGGCTACACCTTC. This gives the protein CASSLWEGYGYTF.

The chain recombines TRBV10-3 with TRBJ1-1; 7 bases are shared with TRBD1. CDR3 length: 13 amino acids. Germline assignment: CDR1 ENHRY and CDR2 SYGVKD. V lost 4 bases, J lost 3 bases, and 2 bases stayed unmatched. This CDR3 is CAISARGDTEAFF. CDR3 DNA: TGTGCCATCAGTGCCAGGGGGGACACTGAAGCTTTCTTT.

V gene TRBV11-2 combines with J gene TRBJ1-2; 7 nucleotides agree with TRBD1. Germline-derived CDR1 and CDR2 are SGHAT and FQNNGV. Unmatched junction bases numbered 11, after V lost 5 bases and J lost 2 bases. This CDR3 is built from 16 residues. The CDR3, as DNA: TGTGCCAGCAGCATTACCGGGACAGAGGACAACTATGGCTACACCTTC. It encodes CASSITGTEDNYGYTF.

The chain's CDR3 is CASRQGPTEAFF. Written as DNA, the CDR3 is TGTGCCAGCCGACAGGGCCCCACTGAAGCTTTCTTT. The rearrangement uses TRBV11-1 and TRBJ1-1, with 7 bases aligning to TRBD1. The CDR3 totals 12 residues. Germline assignment: CDR1 SGHAT and CDR2 FQDESV (reference sequence). V was pared by 8 bases and J by 4 bases, with 4 bases of the junction left unmatched. The full variable domain, in which reference TRBV11-1 and TRBJ1-1 provide the parts outside the CDR3, is EAEVAQSPRYKITEKSQAVAFWCDPISGHATLYWYRQILGQGPELLVQFQDESVVDDSQLPKDRFSAERLKGVDSTLKIQPAELGDSAMYLCASRQGPTEAFFGQGTRLTVV.

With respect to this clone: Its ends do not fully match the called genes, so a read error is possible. The CDR3 spells CVSSLSLNTEAFF. The CDR3 DNA follows: TGTGTCAGCAGCTTAAGCTTGAACACTGAAGCTTTCTTT. The V gene is TRBV7-2, the J gene TRBJ1-1; D gene unclear. This CDR3 contains 13 residues. Germline values: CDR1 SGHTA, CDR2 FQGNSA. Together with reference TRBV7-2 and TRBJ1-1, the CDR3 gives the full variable domain: GAGVSQSPSNKVTEKGKDVELRCDPISGHTALYWYRQSLGQGLEFLIYFQGNSAPDKSGLPSDRFSAERTGGSVSTLTIQRTQQEDSAVYLCVSSLSLNTEAFFGQGTRLTVV.

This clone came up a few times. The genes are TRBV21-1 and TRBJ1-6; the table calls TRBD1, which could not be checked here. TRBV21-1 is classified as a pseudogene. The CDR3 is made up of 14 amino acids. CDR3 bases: TGTGCCAGCCCCCGGGGACACTATAATTCACCCCTCCACTTT. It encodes CASPRGHYNSPLHF.

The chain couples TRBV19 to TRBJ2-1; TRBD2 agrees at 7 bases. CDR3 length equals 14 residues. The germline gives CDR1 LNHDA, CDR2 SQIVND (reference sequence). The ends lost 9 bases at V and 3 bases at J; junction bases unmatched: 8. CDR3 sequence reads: CASKPGGIYNEQFF. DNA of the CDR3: TGTGCCAGCAAACCGGGGGGAATCTACAATGAGCAGTTCTTC.

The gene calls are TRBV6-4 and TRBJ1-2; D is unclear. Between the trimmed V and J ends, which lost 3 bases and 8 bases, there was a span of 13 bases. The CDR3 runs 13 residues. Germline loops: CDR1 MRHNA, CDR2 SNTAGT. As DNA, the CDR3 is TGTGCCAGCAGTGATAATTTGTTTCGGGGCTACACCTTC. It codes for CASSDNLFRGYTF.

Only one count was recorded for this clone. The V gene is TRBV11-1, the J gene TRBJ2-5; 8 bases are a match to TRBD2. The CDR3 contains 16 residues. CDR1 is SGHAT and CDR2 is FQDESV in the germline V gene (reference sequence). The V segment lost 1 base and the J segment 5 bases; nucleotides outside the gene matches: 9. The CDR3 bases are TGTGCCAGCAGCTTAGTTGACGGGGGGGCCTATGAGACCCAGTACTTC. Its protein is CASSLVDGGAYETQYF.

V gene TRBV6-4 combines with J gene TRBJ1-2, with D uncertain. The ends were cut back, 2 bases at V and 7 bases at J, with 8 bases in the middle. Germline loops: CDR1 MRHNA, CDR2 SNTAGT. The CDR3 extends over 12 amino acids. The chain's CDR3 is CASSDSTRGYTF. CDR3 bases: TGTGCCAGCAGTGACAGCACCCGTGGCTACACCTTC.

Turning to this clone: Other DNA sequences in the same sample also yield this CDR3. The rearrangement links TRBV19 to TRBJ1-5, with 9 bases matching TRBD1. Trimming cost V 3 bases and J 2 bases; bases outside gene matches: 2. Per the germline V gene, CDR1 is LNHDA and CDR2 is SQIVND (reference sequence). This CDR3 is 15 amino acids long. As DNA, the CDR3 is TGTGCCAGTAGTATCGACAGGGGGGGCAATCAGCCCCAGCATTTT. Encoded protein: CASSIDRGGNQPQHF.

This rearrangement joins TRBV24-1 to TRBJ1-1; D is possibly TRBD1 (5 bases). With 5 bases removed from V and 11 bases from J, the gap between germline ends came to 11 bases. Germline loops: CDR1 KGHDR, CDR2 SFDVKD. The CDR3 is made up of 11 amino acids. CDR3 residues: CATSGAGGAFF. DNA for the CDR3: TGTGCCACCAGTGGGGCCGGGGGTGCTTTCTTT.

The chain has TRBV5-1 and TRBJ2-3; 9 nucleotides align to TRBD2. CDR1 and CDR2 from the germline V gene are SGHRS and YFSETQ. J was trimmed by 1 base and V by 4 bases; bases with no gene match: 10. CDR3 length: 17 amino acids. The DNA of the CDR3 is TGCGCCAGCAGCCTCGTTAGCGGGGGCCAGGGCACAGATACGCAGTATTTT. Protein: CASSLVSGGQGTDTQYF.

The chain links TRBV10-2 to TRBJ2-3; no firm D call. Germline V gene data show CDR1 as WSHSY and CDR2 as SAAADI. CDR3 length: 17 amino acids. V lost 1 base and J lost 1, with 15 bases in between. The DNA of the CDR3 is TGCGCCAGCAGTGAGTTTTCCGGCCGCGCGGGCACAGATACGCAGTATTTT. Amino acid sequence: CASSEFSGRAGTDTQYF.

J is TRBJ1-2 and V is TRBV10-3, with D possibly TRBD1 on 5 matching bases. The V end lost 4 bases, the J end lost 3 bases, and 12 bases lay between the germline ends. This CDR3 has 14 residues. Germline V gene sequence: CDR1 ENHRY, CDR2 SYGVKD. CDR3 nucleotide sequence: TGTGCCATCAGTGGGGGACTGAATCACTATGGCTACACCTTC. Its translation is CAISGGLNHYGYTF.

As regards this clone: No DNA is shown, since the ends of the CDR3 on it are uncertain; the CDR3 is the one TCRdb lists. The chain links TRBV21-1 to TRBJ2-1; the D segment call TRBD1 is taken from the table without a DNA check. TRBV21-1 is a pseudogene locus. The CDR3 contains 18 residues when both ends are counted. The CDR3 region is CASSKGWVGQGAKDEQFF.

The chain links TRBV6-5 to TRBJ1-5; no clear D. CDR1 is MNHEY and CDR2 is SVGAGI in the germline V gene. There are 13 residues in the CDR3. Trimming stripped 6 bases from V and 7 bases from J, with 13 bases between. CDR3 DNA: TGTGCCAGCAGCCCCCCCGGCGGGCAGCCCCAGCATTTT. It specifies CASSPPGGQPQHF.

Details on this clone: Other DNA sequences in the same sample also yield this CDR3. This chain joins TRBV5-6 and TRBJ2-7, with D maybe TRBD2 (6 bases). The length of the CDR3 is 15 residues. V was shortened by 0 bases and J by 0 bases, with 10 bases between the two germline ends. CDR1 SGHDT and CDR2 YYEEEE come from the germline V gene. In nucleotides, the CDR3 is TGTGCCAGCAGCTTGGGCGGGGCGAGCTCCTACGAGCAGTACTTC. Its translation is CASSLGGASSYEQYF.

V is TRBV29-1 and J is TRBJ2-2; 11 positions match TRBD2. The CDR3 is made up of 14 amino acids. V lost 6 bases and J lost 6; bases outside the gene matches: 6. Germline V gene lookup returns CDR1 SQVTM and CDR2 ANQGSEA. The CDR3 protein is CSVSRTSGSGELFF. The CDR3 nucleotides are TGCAGCGTCTCCCGGACTAGCGGGTCCGGGGAGCTGTTTTTT.

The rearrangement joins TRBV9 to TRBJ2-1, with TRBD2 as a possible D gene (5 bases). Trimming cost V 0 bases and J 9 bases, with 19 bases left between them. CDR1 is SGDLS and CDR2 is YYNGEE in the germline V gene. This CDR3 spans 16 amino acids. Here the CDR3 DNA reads TGTGCCAGCAGCGTAGATCTTCAGGACTTTATTGCTGAGCAGTTCTTC. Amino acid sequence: CASSVDLQDFIAEQFF. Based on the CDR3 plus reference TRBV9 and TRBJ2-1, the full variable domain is DSGVTQTPKHLITATGQRVTLRCSPRSGDLSVYWYQQSLDQGLQFLIQYYNGEERAKGNILERFSAQQFPDLHSELNLSSLELGDSALYFCASSVDLQDFIAEQFFGPGTRLTVL.

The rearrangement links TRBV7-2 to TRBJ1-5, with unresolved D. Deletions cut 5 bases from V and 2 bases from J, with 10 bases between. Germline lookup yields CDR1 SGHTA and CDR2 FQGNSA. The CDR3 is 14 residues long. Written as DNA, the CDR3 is TGTGCCAGCAGCGAGAGACAAGGCAATCAGCCCCAGCATTTT. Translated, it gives CASSERQGNQPQHF.